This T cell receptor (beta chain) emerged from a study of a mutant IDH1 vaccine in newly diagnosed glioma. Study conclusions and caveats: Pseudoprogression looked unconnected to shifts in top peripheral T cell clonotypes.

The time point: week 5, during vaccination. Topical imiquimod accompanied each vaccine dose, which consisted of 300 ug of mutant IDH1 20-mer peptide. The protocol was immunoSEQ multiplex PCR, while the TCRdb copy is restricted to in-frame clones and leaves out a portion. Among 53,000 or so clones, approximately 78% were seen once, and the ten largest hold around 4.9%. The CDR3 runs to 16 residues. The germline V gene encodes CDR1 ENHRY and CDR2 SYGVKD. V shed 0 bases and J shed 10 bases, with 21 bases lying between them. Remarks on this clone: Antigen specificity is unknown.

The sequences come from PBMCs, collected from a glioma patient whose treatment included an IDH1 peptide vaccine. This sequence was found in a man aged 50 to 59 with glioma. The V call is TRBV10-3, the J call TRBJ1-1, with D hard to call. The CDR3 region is CAISESILTVKKGAFF. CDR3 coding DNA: TGTGCCATCAGTGAGTCGATTTTAACAGTCAAAAAAGGAGCTTTCTTT.